These 20 T cell receptor beta chains share one sample of origin, sequenced in a study of T-cell reconstitution after alpha-beta-depleted transplantation in children. For TCRbeta, the library was prepared with unique molecular identifiers. TCRdb re-called the PCR reads with MiXCR, one entry per CDR3 protein. The table includes 700,000 to 950,000 distinct CDR3 sequences, roughly 15% detected once. The material was PBMCs, mostly from graft donor cells, obtained 360 days after TCRalphabeta/CD19-depleted stem cell transplant. All receptors derive from a male patient younger than 18 who had a stem cell transplant for acute lymphoblastic leukemia, so the T cells may come from the graft donor.

The V call is TRBV2, the J call TRBJ2-5; D is ambiguous. V lost 3 bases, J lost 2 bases, and 10 bases lay in between. This CDR3 has 14 amino acids. Per the germline V gene, CDR1 is SNHLY and CDR2 is FYNNEI. CDR3 region: CASSDGIAQETQYF. CDR3 in DNA: TGTGCCAGCAGTGATGGAATAGCTCAAGAGACCCAGTACTTC.

The sample holds one count of this clonotype. The gene calls are TRBV3-1 and TRBJ2-1; D possibly corresponds to TRBD1 (6 bases). The CDR3 has 16 residues. V was trimmed by 0 bases and J by 8 bases, leaving 17 bases between them. CDR1 is LGHDT and CDR2 is YNNKEL in the germline V gene (reference sequence). The CDR3 spells CASSQEVGALIYEQFF. As DNA, the CDR3 is TGTGCCAGCAGCCAAGAAGTGGGGGCGCTTATATATGAGCAGTTCTTC.

This clonotype has more than one count but fewer than ten. This rearrangement joins TRBV4-2 to TRBJ1-5, with unresolved D. The CDR3 loop spans 16 amino acids. The V gene's germline CDR1 is LGHNA and CDR2 YNFKEQ. The V end was cut by 3 bases, the J end by 0 bases, with 12 bases between. The CDR3 loop reads CASSHRVSYSNQPQHF. CDR3 DNA: TGTGCCAGCAGCCATCGGGTCAGTTATAGCAATCAGCCCCAGCATTTT.

This chain links TRBV27 with TRBJ2-1, with 8 bases that match TRBD2. V shed 2 bases and J 8 bases; nucleotides not matched to a gene: 8. CDR3 length: 15 residues. CDR1 is MNHEY and CDR2 is SMNVEV in the germline V gene (reference sequence). CDR3 residues: CASSLNPGGRDEQFF. The CDR3 coding sequence is TGTGCCAGCAGTTTAAATCCGGGAGGGCGGGATGAGCAGTTCTTC.

This clonotype has ten or more counts. This chain links TRBV5-1 with TRBJ2-1; no reliable D call. Trimming left V 1 base short and J 0 bases short, with 8 bases between. CDR3 size: 15 residues. Germline V gives CDR1 SGHRS, CDR2 YFSETQ. The DNA of the CDR3 is TGCGCCAGCAGCTTGTATTTCAGCTCCTACAATGAGCAGTTCTTC. This gives the protein CASSLYFSSYNEQFF.

This clonotype has only a few counts. The chain is built from TRBV3-1 and TRBJ1-2; D possibly corresponds to TRBD1 (5 bases). V was pared by 4 bases and J by 4 bases, with 13 bases between. The germline gives CDR1 LGHDT, CDR2 YNNKEL (reference sequence). This CDR3 comprises 14 residues. The CDR3 loop reads CASSPPLGGYGYTF. In nucleotides, the CDR3 is TGTGCCAGCAGCCCCCCCCTTGGGGGCTATGGCTACACCTTC.

The rearrangement uses TRBV7-3 and TRBJ1-5, with 8 positions matching TRBD1. The V and J ends lost 5 bases and 5 bases, in that order; junction bases with no gene match: 17. CDR1 is SGHTA and CDR2 is FQGTGA in the germline V gene. The CDR3 totals 18 residues. In DNA form, the CDR3 reads TGTGCCAGCAGCCCATCGGGACAGGAAAGCGGGGGTTATCAGCCCCAGCATTTT. It translates to CASSPSGQESGGYQPQHF. Supplemented by reference TRBV7-3 and TRBJ1-5, the full variable domain reads GAGVSQTPSNKVTEKGKYVELRCDPISGHTALYWYRQSLGQGPEFLIYFQGTGAADDSGLPNDRFFAVRPEGSVSTLKIQRTERGDSAVYLCASSPSGQESGGYQPQHFGDGTRLSIL.

This clonotype was seen a few times. V gene TRBV7-9 combines with J gene TRBJ2-1, with D perhaps matching TRBD1 (5 bases). V was shortened by 4 bases and J by 0 bases, with 13 bases between the two germline ends. The CDR3 covers 16 residues. Germline CDR1 SEHNR, CDR2 FQNEAQ (reference sequence). CDR3 nucleotides: TGTGCCAGCAGCTGGCCCCAGGGCATCTCCTACAATGAGCAGTTCTTC. It yields the protein CASSWPQGISYNEQFF.

At least ten counts were recorded for this clonotype. The chain has TRBV27 and TRBJ1-1; no clear D gene. Germline V gene data show CDR1 as MNHEY and CDR2 as SMNVEV (reference sequence). The CDR3 contains 14 residues. V shed 0 bases and J shed 5 bases, with 10 bases lying between them. The DNA for the CDR3 is TGTGCCAGCAGTTTATCGGCAGGCCTGACTGAAGCTTTCTTT. Protein: CASSLSAGLTEAFF.

In regard to this clonotype: At one end the junction does not follow the germline gene, possibly because of a read error. The V gene is TRBV4-1, the J gene TRBJ2-3; 13 nucleotides align to TRBD2. From germline, CDR1 is MGHRA and CDR2 YSYEKL. This CDR3 has 17 amino acids. The CDR3 sequence is CASSQEGLAGFTDAQYF. The CDR3 nucleotides are TGCGCCAGCAGCCAAGAGGGACTAGCGGGATTCACAGATGCGCAGTATTTT.

This clonotype was recorded only once. This chain links TRBV7-9 with TRBJ2-2; 8 bases are shared with TRBD1. Losses at the gene ends were 3 bases for V and 1 base for J; bases not matched to a gene: 4. The length of the CDR3 is 16 residues. CDR1 is SEHNR, CDR2 FQNEAQ, per germline (reference sequence). The CDR3 nucleotides are TGTGCCAGCAGCTTGTGGACAGGGATGAACACCGGGGAGCTGTTTTTT. Amino acids: CASSLWTGMNTGELFF. Combining the CDR3 with reference TRBV7-9 and TRBJ2-2 gives the whole variable domain DTGVSQNPRHKITKRGQNVTFRCDPISEHNRLYWYRQTLGQGPEFLTYFQNEAQLEKSRLLSDRFSAERPKGSFSTLEIQRTEQGDSAMYLCASSLWTGMNTGELFFGEGSRLTVL.

CDR3 residues: CSARDRGGRLSSYNEQFF. The CDR3 DNA sequence: TGCAGTGCTAGAGATCGTGGCGGGAGGCTAAGCTCCTACAATGAGCAGTTCTTC. The chain uses TRBV20-1 and TRBJ2-1; 8 bases line up with TRBD2. The V gene's germline CDR1 is DFQATT and CDR2 SNEGSKA (reference sequence). This CDR3 contains 18 residues. V gave up 0 bases and J gave up 0 bases; unmatched junction bases: 10.

The chain combines TRBV12-5 with TRBJ1-1, with 8 bases identical to TRBD1. The CDR3 totals 14 residues. J gave up 6 bases and V 2 bases, and 5 bases lay outside the gene matches. Germline CDR1 is LGHNT and CDR2 is FRNRAP. The CDR3 nucleotides read TGTGCTAGTGGTTTGCCGGGGACAGGCTCTGAAGCTTTCTTT. Its translation is CASGLPGTGSEAFF.

This clonotype was seen a few times. V is TRBV9 and J is TRBJ1-2, with 10 positions matching TRBD1. The junction had 1 base not matched to a gene; V was cut back by 1 base and J by 4 bases. In germline, CDR1 is SGDLS, CDR2 YYNGEE. This CDR3 region has 14 residues. The CDR3 nucleotides are TGTGCCAGCAGCGTAAGACAGGGGGCCTATGGCTACACCTTC. Encoded protein: CASSVRQGAYGYTF.

This clonotype showed up many times. The J gene is TRBJ2-1, the V gene TRBV4-1; 8 nucleotides align to TRBD2. CDR3 length equals 15 residues. V was clipped by 5 bases and J by 0 bases; unmatched bases: 3. Per germline, CDR1 MGHRA and CDR2 YSYEKL. The CDR3 protein is CASSAGTSSYNEQFF. The CDR3 nucleotides read TGCGCCAGCAGCGCCGGGACTAGCTCCTACAATGAGCAGTTCTTC.

This clonotype was found a few times. The chain carries TRBV12-3 or TRBV12-4 and TRBJ2-7; 8 nucleotides align to TRBD1. J lost 3 bases, V lost 3 bases, and 7 bases had no gene match. The CDR3 spans 15 residues. This CDR3 reads CASSLGRGHLYEQYF. The CDR3 bases are TGTGCCAGCAGTTTGGGCAGGGGGCACCTCTACGAGCAGTACTTC.

This clonotype has more than one count but fewer than ten. The chain uses TRBV6-5 and TRBJ2-2; TRBD1 matches at 8 bases. CDR1 is MNHEY, CDR2 SVGAGI, per germline. The CDR3 spans 16 residues. Germline trimming cut 4 bases from V and 1 base from J; bases unmatched to any gene: 5. This CDR3 reads CASSSTGGRNTGELFF. In DNA, the CDR3 is TGTGCCAGCAGTTCAACAGGGGGTAGGAACACCGGGGAGCTGTTTTTT.

The genes are TRBV5-1 and TRBJ2-7; 14 bases map to TRBD2. V lost 0 bases, J lost 3 bases, and 11 bases stayed unmatched. Germline CDR1 SGHRS, CDR2 YFSETQ. The CDR3 has 19 amino acids. CDR3: CASSLAVTSGRAGGYEQYF. In DNA, the CDR3 is TGCGCCAGCAGCTTGGCCGTGACTAGCGGGAGGGCGGGGGGCTACGAGCAGTACTTC.

The V and J genes are TRBV4-1 and TRBJ2-7, with D perhaps matching TRBD1 (7 bases). CDR1 is MGHRA and CDR2 is YSYEKL in the germline V gene. The CDR3 totals 17 residues. V was shortened by 4 bases and J by 0 bases, with 19 bases between the two germline ends. The CDR3 DNA reads TGCGCCAGCAGCCTGGTGAGGGGGCGGGGACTCTCCTACGAGCAGTACTTC. Residues: CASSLVRGRGLSYEQYF.

This clonotype was seen a handful of times. The chain links TRBV11-2 to TRBJ2-5, with a weak D call TRBD1 (6 bases). Trimming took 4 bases from V and 7 from J, leaving 22 bases between them. The CDR3 runs to 16 residues. Germline V lookup: CDR1 SGHAT, CDR2 FQNNGV. CDR3 sequence (DNA): TGTGCCAGCAGCTCGATAGGACAGTCCACCCTAAGGACCCAGTACTTC. It translates to CASSSIGQSTLRTQYF.